The 28 T cell receptor beta chains below all came from one sample that was sequenced in a study of blood T cell repertoires in COVID-19. Some clones are missing from TCRdb's copy, which holds only in-frame ones; the method was immunoSEQ multiplex PCR. This table has approximately 450,000 clones, 75% to 90% appearing once. The sample was peripheral blood. The receptor source for this set is a woman aged 25 to 39 with acute or convalescent COVID-19.

The chain uses TRBV7-2 and TRBJ2-7, with 12 bases matching TRBD2. This CDR3 contains 19 residues. V lost 2 bases to trimming and J lost 3 bases; unmatched junction nucleotides: 14. From germline, CDR1 is SGHTA and CDR2 FQGNSA. The CDR3 DNA reads TGTGCCAGCAGCTTATATACTAGCGGGGGGCTTAGGCCCCTCTACGAGCAGTACTTC. Translating it yields CASSLYTSGGLRPLYEQYF.

This chain connects TRBV7-9 to TRBJ1-3; 7 bases are shared with TRBD1. The CDR3 contains 15 residues. V trimming: 6 bases; J trimming: 4 bases; junction bases outside the gene matches: 9. Germline CDR1 SEHNR, CDR2 FQNEAQ (reference sequence). The CDR3 reads CASRPDRVRGNTIYF. CDR3 DNA sequence: TGTGCCAGCAGGCCAGACAGGGTCCGAGGAAACACCATATATTTT. The variable domain in full, with the rest retrieved from reference TRBV7-9 and TRBJ1-3, is DTGVSQNPRHKITKRGQNVTFRCDPISEHNRLYWYRQTLGQGPEFLTYFQNEAQLEKSRLLSDRFSAERPKGSFSTLEIQRTEQGDSAMYLCASRPDRVRGNTIYFGEGSWLTVV.

The chain joins TRBV5-1 to TRBJ1-1, with D possibly being TRBD1 (5 bases). Germline values: CDR1 SGHRS, CDR2 YFSETQ. The CDR3 extends over 13 amino acids. V dropped 0 bases and J dropped 4 bases, with 7 bases sitting between them. CDR3 sequence: CASSLVGVTEAFF. CDR3 coding DNA: TGCGCCAGCAGCTTGGTAGGGGTCACTGAAGCTTTCTTT.

The chain joins TRBV12-3 or TRBV12-4 to TRBJ2-7, with 9 bases matching TRBD2. V lost 4 bases, J lost 6 bases, and 1 base stayed unmatched. The CDR3 is made up of 12 amino acids. CDR3 DNA sequence: TGTGCCAGCAGTTGGACTAGCGTCGAGCAGTACTTC. Its protein is CASSWTSVEQYF.

The V gene is TRBV7-8, the J gene TRBJ2-7; 8 bases are a match to TRBD2. The CDR3 runs to 15 residues. V gave up 1 base and J gave up 2 bases; unmatched junction bases: 4. From germline, CDR1 is SGHVS and CDR2 FQNEAQ. CDR3 protein: CASSLGGGTAYEQYF. The CDR3 DNA reads as TGTGCCAGCAGCTTAGGCGGGGGGACCGCCTACGAGCAGTACTTC.

The V call is TRBV7-8, the J call TRBJ2-6; 7 bases are shared with TRBD1. Trimming cost V 7 bases and J 0 bases; bases outside gene matches: 6. The V gene's germline CDR1 is SGHVS and CDR2 FQNEAQ. The CDR3 runs 16 residues. This chain's CDR3 is CASIRDSSSGANVLTF. CDR3 in DNA: TGTGCCAGCATCAGGGACAGTAGCTCTGGGGCCAACGTCCTGACTTTC.

V is TRBV30 and J is TRBJ1-2; 8 bases are a match to TRBD1. CDR1 is GTSNPN, CDR2 SVGIG, per germline (reference sequence). Germline trimming cut 1 base from V and 6 bases from J; bases unmatched to any gene: 7. The CDR3 is 14 amino acids. The CDR3 loop reads CAWSARTGWNGYTF. CDR3 bases: TGTGCCTGGAGTGCCCGGACAGGGTGGAATGGCTACACCTTC.

This chain uses TRBV20-1 with TRBJ2-3; TRBD2 matches 7 bases. The junction had 7 bases not matched to a gene; V was cut back by 3 bases and J by 4 bases. This CDR3 has 14 residues. Germline V gene sequence: CDR1 DFQATT, CDR2 SNEGSKA (reference sequence). CDR3 coding DNA: TGCAGTGCTAGTACTAGCGATGTGGCAGATACGCAGTATTTT. This codes for CSASTSDVADTQYF.

The rearrangement uses TRBV6-2 or TRBV6-3 and TRBJ2-1; TRBD2 agrees at 8 bases. Unmatched junction bases numbered 11, after V lost 4 bases and J lost 0 bases. This CDR3 region has 18 residues. Germline V lookup: CDR1 MNHEY, CDR2 SVGEGT. The CDR3 DNA sequence: TGTGCCAGCAGTTCCCTAGGCGGGGGGCGGGGCTCCTACAATGAGCAGTTCTTC. The encoded protein is CASSSLGGGRGSYNEQFF.

The chain links TRBV7-8 to TRBJ2-7; 7 nucleotides match TRBD2. With V trimmed by 3 bases and J by 5 bases, 10 bases remained unmatched. The CDR3 sequence is 15 residues long. CDR1 and CDR2 from the germline V gene are SGHVS and FQNEAQ. As DNA, the CDR3 is TGTGCCAGCAGCTTCGCTGGGGCGGGGGTCGACGAGCAGTACTTC. Translating gives CASSFAGAGVDEQYF.

The chain links TRBV5-4 to TRBJ1-1; 11 nucleotides line up with TRBD1. After removal of 2 bases from V and 0 bases from J, the junction contained 9 bases not matched to a gene. This CDR3 contains 18 residues. CDR1 is SGHNT, CDR2 YYREEE, per germline (reference sequence). The CDR3 DNA reads as TGTGCCAGCAGCTTCGCCGGGACAGGGGGGTACATGAACACTGAAGCTTTCTTT. It yields the protein CASSFAGTGGYMNTEAFF.

The chain carries TRBV6-6 and TRBJ1-6; D is unclear. From germline, CDR1 is MNHNY and CDR2 SVGAGI (reference sequence). V shed 0 bases and J shed 10 bases, with 13 bases lying between them. The CDR3 spans 15 residues. CDR3 residues: CASSYSMDSGSPLHF. DNA for the CDR3: TGTGCCAGCAGTTACTCGATGGACTCCGGGTCACCCCTCCACTTT.

The chain carries TRBV6-1 and TRBJ2-2, with D possibly being TRBD1 (6 bases). CDR3 length equals 16 residues. Germline CDR1 MNHNS, CDR2 SASEGT. Trimming took 4 bases from V and 1 from J, leaving 13 bases between them. CDR3 DNA sequence: TGTGCCAGCAGTGCATACAGGGAACGGAACACCGGGGAGCTGTTTTTT. Encoded protein: CASSAYRERNTGELFF.

The rearrangement links TRBV5-1 to TRBJ2-5; tentatively, D is TRBD2 (6 bases). The CDR3 sequence is 14 residues long. Germline CDR1 SGHRS, CDR2 YFSETQ. V was shortened by 7 bases and J by 3 bases, with 16 bases between the two germline ends. For the CDR3, the DNA is TGCGCCAGCGCCACTCGGGGGTTAGAAGAGACCCAGTACTTC. Its translation is CASATRGLEETQYF.

This rearrangement joins TRBV3-1 (or the pseudogene TRBV3-2) to TRBJ2-7; D not certain. From germline, CDR1 is LGHDT and CDR2 YNNKEL (reference sequence). The CDR3 loop spans 12 amino acids. The ends were cut back, 0 bases at V and 6 bases at J, with 6 bases in the middle. The CDR3 protein is CASSQDPLEQYF. CDR3 nucleotide sequence: TGTGCCAGCAGCCAAGATCCCCTCGAGCAGTACTTC.

The chain combines TRBV4-1 with TRBJ2-1, with 8 positions matching TRBD2. Germline lookup yields CDR1 MGHRA and CDR2 YSYEKL. The CDR3 runs to 17 residues. V shed 1 base and J 6 bases; nucleotides not matched to a gene: 11. The CDR3 bases are TGCGCCAGCAGCCAAGTCACTAGCGGCCCTGTTATCAATGAGCAGTTCTTC. It is translated as CASSQVTSGPVINEQFF.

The chain combines TRBV11-2 with TRBJ1-6; tentatively, D is TRBD1 (6 bases). The germline CDR1 and CDR2 sequences are SGHAT and FQNNGV. V lost 5 bases and J lost 7, with 12 bases in between. This CDR3 has 14 amino acids. DNA of the CDR3: TGTGCCAGCAGCGTGACAGGTTTCAATTCACCCCTCCACTTT. This codes for CASSVTGFNSPLHF.

The chain carries TRBV6-5 and TRBJ2-5; 7 bases match TRBD1. This CDR3 comprises 14 residues. CDR1 MNHEY and CDR2 SVGAGI come from the germline V gene. The ends lost 6 bases at V and 2 bases at J; junction bases unmatched: 6. CDR3 sequence reads: CASRQTRGQETQYF. The CDR3 DNA follows: TGTGCCAGCAGACAAACCAGGGGGCAAGAGACCCAGTACTTC.

The V call is TRBV19, the J call TRBJ2-1; D gene uncertain. Germline assignment: CDR1 LNHDA and CDR2 SQIVND (reference sequence). Trimming shortened V by 6 bases and J by 3 bases, and 15 bases separated the two germline ends. The CDR3 has 15 amino acids. The CDR3 spells CASSEKLASYNEQFF. CDR3 in DNA: TGTGCCAGTAGCGAAAAGTTAGCAAGCTACAATGAGCAGTTCTTC. Filled out from reference TRBV19 and TRBJ2-1, the complete variable domain reads DGGITQSPKYLFRKEGQNVTLSCEQNLNHDAMYWYRQDPGQGLRLIYYSQIVNDFQKGDIAEGYSVSREKKESFPLTVTSAQKNPTAFYLCASSEKLASYNEQFFGPGTRLTVL.

J is TRBJ2-1 and V is TRBV28; D gene unclear. CDR1 MDHEN and CDR2 SYDVKM come from the germline V gene. The CDR3 loop spans 11 amino acids. The V gene lost 3 bases and the J gene lost 10 bases, with 7 bases spanning the gap. CDR3 coding DNA: TGTGCCAGCAGTTTTCGTTCGGAGCAGTTCTTC. This translates into CASSFRSEQFF. Filled out from reference TRBV28 and TRBJ2-1, the complete variable domain reads DVKVTQSSRYLVKRTGEKVFLECVQDMDHENMFWYRQDPGLGLRLIYFSYDVKMKEKGDIPEGYSVSREKKERFSLILESASTNQTSMYLCASSFRSEQFFGPGTRLTVL.

The chain employs TRBV14 and TRBJ2-2; D gene unclear. Trimming left V 0 bases short and J 6 bases short, with 8 bases between. The CDR3 is 14 amino acids. CDR1 and CDR2 from the germline V gene are SGHDN and FVKESK. CDR3 DNA: TGTGCCAGCAGCCAAGAACTGCTTTCCGGGGAGCTGTTTTTT. Translated: CASSQELLSGELFF.

The J gene is TRBJ2-5, the V gene TRBV4-1; 10 bases map to TRBD2. Germline V gene sequence: CDR1 MGHRA, CDR2 YSYEKL. V lost 1 base, J lost 5 bases, and 4 bases stayed unmatched. This CDR3 is built from 15 residues. The CDR3 DNA is TGCGCCAGCAGCCAAGTCAGCGGGGGGGCCGAGACCCAGTACTTC. Protein sequence: CASSQVSGGAETQYF.

This chain uses TRBV30 with TRBJ1-1, with D perhaps matching TRBD1 (6 bases). The CDR3 has 13 residues. The germline V and J ends were trimmed by 7 bases and 1 base, with 13 bases remaining between them. Germline V gene lookup returns CDR1 GTSNPN and CDR2 SVGIG (reference sequence). CDR3 sequence (DNA): TGTGCCTCGCTTCCACAGGGGAACACTGAAGCTTTCTTT. Protein sequence: CASLPQGNTEAFF.

The V and J genes are TRBV6-5 and TRBJ2-7; 8 bases align to TRBD1. CDR1 and CDR2 (germline): MNHEY, SVGAGI. The CDR3 contains 11 residues. Unmatched junction bases numbered 1, after V lost 7 bases and J lost 5 bases. As DNA, the CDR3 is TGTGCCAGCATCAGGGGGCACGAGCAGTACTTC. Protein sequence: CASIRGHEQYF.

J is TRBJ1-5 and V is TRBV27, with D unclear. The CDR3 spans 13 residues. The V end was cut by 2 bases, the J end by 9 bases, with 11 bases between. CDR1 MNHEY and CDR2 SMNVEV come from the germline V gene (reference sequence). The CDR3 DNA sequence: TGTGCCAGCAGTTTAGGCATGAATACGCCCCAGCATTTT. Amino acids: CASSLGMNTPQHF.

The rearrangement links TRBV5-4 to TRBJ2-7; D is possibly TRBD1 (6 bases). The CDR3 covers 16 residues. V was cut by 1 base and J by 0 bases, with 14 bases left in between. Germline V CDR1 and CDR2: SGHNT, YYREEE (reference sequence). The CDR3 nucleotides read TGTGCCAGCAGCTTGTTCGGACAGCTTAGCTCCTACGAGCAGTACTTC. Protein sequence: CASSLFGQLSSYEQYF.

The rearrangement joins TRBV5-1 to TRBJ2-1, with 7 bases that match TRBD2. Germline V gene sequence: CDR1 SGHRS, CDR2 YFSETQ. The junction had 13 bases not matched to a gene; V was cut back by 5 bases and J by 5 bases. The CDR3 has 16 amino acids. The CDR3 loop is CASSPIVERGHNEQFF. CDR3 DNA: TGCGCCAGCAGTCCAATTGTAGAGCGGGGACACAATGAGCAGTTCTTC. The whole variable domain, filled in from reference TRBV5-1 and TRBJ2-1, reads KAGVTQTPRYLIKTRGQQVTLSCSPISGHRSVSWYQQTPGQGLQFLFEYFSETQRNKGNFPGRFSGRQFSNSRSEMNVSTLELGDSALYLCASSPIVERGHNEQFFGPGTRLTVL.

V gene TRBV23-1 combines with J gene TRBJ2-5, with 8 bases aligning to TRBD1. TRBV23-1 is an open reading frame whose function is uncertain. With 3 bases clipped from V and 5 bases from J, the junction kept 17 bases outside the gene matches. This CDR3 comprises 18 residues. The CDR3, as DNA: TGCGCCAGCAGTCATTCCCATAACTACAGGGGGTCCCCCGAGACCCAGTACTTC. Translated: CASSHSHNYRGSPETQYF.